A selection of T cell receptor beta chains follows, all from one sample in a study of blood T cell repertoires in COVID-19. Sequencing was performed with immunoSEQ multiplex PCR; in TCRdb, only in-frame clones are kept and a portion is missing. In the table there are a few hundred thousand clones, roughly 83% of which are singletons. Sequencing was done on a sample of peripheral blood. Source of these receptors: a woman aged 50 to 65 with acute or convalescent COVID-19. Both conserved end residues are part of each CDR3. A D gene is named only where the DNA matches it firmly. Size is omitted from some rows. Given values are once, few, many or a class for expanded clones.

V	D	size	J	CDR3	DNA
TRBV28	TRBD1	.	TRBJ1-3	CASSLRRVSTGGKSGNTIYF	TGTGCCAGCAGTTTGAGGAGGGTCTCTACAGGGGGCAAATCTGGAAACACCATATATTTT
TRBV29-1	TRBD2	.	TRBJ2-7	CSVVLAGGRTYEQYF	TGCAGCGTTGTACTAGCGGGAGGCCGGACCTACGAGCAGTACTTC
TRBV7-2	TRBD2	.	TRBJ2-7	CASSPPGLAGGREQYF	TGTGCCAGCAGCCCACCGGGACTAGCGGGAGGTCGCGAGCAGTACTTC
TRBV6-4	.	once	TRBJ2-1	CASSKEESIGEQFF	TGTGCCAGCAGTAAAGAGGAGAGTATCGGTGAGCAGTTCTTC
TRBV4-1	TRBD1	few	TRBJ1-2	CASSQDWGRGDGYTF	TGCGCCAGCAGCCAAGATTGGGGCAGGGGGGATGGCTACACCTTC
TRBV7-9	TRBD2	.	TRBJ2-3	CASSALAPDTQYF	TGTGCCAGCAGCGCACTAGCGCCAGATACGCAGTATTTT
TRBV7-3	TRBD2	once	TRBJ2-3	CASSPGTSGGTDTQYF	TGTGCCAGCAGCCCGGGGACTAGCGGGGGTACAGATACGCAGTATTTT
TRBV24-1	TRBD1	once	TRBJ1-2	CATRQTGDAAGYTF	TGTGCCACCAGGCAGACAGGGGATGCGGCCGGCTACACCTTC
TRBV7-2	.	.	TRBJ2-1	CASSLKGAVNEQFF	TGTGCCAGCAGCTTAAAGGGAGCGGTGAATGAGCAGTTCTTC
TRBV19	.	.	TRBJ2-7	CASGRERNYEQYF	TGTGCCAGTGGCCGTGAGCGGAACTACGAGCAGTACTTC
TRBV19	.	.	TRBJ1-5	CASRRTERNQPQHF	TGTGCCAGCCGTCGGACAGAGAGGAATCAGCCCCAGCATTTT
TRBV2	TRBD2	.	TRBJ2-2	CASSEGLAGTGELFF	TGTGCCAGCAGTGAGGGACTAGCGGGAACCGGGGAGCTGTTTTTT
TRBV4-2	.	.	TRBJ1-1	CASSQAEATEAFF	TGTGCCAGCAGCCAAGCGGAGGCCACTGAAGCTTTCTTT
TRBV19	TRBD1	many	TRBJ1-1	CASSDRVNTEAFF	TGTGCCAGTAGTGACAGGGTGAACACTGAAGCTTTCTTT
TRBV6-5	.	.	TRBJ2-3	CASTFTGSRTDTQYF	TGTGCCAGCACATTCACAGGATCCCGCACAGATACGCAGTATTTT
TRBV2	TRBD1	.	TRBJ1-4	CASSGRGRREKLFF	TGTGCCAGCAGTGGCAGGGGGCGCCGCGAAAAACTGTTTTTT
TRBV11-3	TRBD2	.	TRBJ2-7	CASSPSLAGPYEQYF	TGTGCCAGCAGTCCCTCCCTAGCGGGGCCCTACGAGCAGTACTTC
TRBV19	.	.	TRBJ2-1	CASTPRTANEQFF	TGTGCCAGTACCCCTCGGACAGCAAATGAGCAGTTCTTC
TRBV27	TRBD1	.	TRBJ2-1	CASSYRDSNNEQFF	TGTGCCAGCAGTTACCGGGACAGTAACAATGAGCAGTTCTTC
TRBV5-8	.	.	TRBJ1-6	CASSPGTSSVSPLHF	TGTGCCAGCAGCCCAGGGACATCATCAGTCTCACCCCTCCACTTT